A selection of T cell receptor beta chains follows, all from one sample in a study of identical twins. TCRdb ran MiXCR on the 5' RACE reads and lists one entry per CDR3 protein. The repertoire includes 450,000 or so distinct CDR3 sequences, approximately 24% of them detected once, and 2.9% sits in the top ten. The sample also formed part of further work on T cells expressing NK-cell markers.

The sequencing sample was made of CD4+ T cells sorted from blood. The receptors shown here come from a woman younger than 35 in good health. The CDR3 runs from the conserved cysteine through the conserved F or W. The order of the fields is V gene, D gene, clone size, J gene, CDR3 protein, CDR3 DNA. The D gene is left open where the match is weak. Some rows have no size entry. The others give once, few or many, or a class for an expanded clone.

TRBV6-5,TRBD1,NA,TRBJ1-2,CATTGTENGYTF,TGTGCCACCACCGGGACAGAGAATGGCTACACCTTC
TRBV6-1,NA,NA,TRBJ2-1,CASSRPPGPNNEQFF,TGTGCCAGCAGTCGTCCCCCAGGGCCCAACAATGAGCAGTTCTTC
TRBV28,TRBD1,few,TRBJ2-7,CASRTQGYEQYF,TGTGCCAGCAGGACACAGGGGTACGAGCAGTACTTC
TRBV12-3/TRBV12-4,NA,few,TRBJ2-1,CASSAGYTEQFF,TGTGCCAGCAGCGCAGGGTATACTGAGCAGTTCTTC
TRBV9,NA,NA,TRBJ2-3,CASSVSGGTTDTQYF,TGTGCCAGCAGCGTATCAGGTGGCACCACAGATACGCAGTATTTT
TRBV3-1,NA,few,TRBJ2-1,CASSHSDRGLNEQFF,TGTGCCAGCAGCCATTCTGACAGAGGGCTCAATGAGCAGTTCTTC
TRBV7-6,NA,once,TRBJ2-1,CASSPRPGASNEQFF,TGTGCCAGCAGCCCAAGGCCGGGGGCCTCGAATGAGCAGTTCTTC
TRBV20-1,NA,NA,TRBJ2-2,CSAPAGVAGELFF,TGCAGTGCTCCGGCAGGGGTGGCCGGGGAGCTGTTTTTT
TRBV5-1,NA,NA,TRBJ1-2,CASSAWTEGYGYTF,TGCGCCAGCAGCGCATGGACCGAGGGCTATGGCTACACCTTC
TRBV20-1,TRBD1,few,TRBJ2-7,CSASAGQGANEQYF,TGCAGTGCTAGTGCAGGACAGGGGGCGAACGAGCAGTACTTC
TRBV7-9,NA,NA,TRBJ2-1,CASSLVSRVRGEQFF,TGTGCCAGCAGCTTAGTTAGCCGCGTAAGAGGTGAGCAGTTCTTC
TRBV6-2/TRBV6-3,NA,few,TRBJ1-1,CASWGLKNTEAFF,TGTGCCAGCTGGGGTTTAAAGAACACTGAAGCTTTCTTT
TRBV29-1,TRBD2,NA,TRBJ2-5,CSVSTSGVQETQYF,TGCAGCGTTTCGACTAGCGGGGTCCAAGAGACCCAGTACTTC
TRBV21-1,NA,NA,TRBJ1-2,CASSNEHRGPRAGLYGYTF,TGTGCCAGCAGCAACGAACACAGGGGACCTCGGGCGGGACTCTATGGCTACACCTTC
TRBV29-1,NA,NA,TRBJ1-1,CSVVPWTANTEAFF,TGCAGCGTTGTGCCCTGGACAGCGAACACTGAAGCTTTCTTT
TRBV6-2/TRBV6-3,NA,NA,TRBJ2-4,CASSHSGYIQYF,TGTGCCAGCAGTCACAGTGGGTACATTCAGTACTTC
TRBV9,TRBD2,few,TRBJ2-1,CASSVEPGLAGGSQFF,TGTGCCAGCAGCGTAGAACCGGGACTAGCGGGGGGTTCGCAGTTCTTC
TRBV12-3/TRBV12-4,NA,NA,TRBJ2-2,CASSLMSGELFF,TGTGCCAGCAGTTTAATGTCCGGGGAGCTGTTTTTT
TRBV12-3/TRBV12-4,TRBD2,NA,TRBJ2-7,CASKPAGEAYEQYF,TGTGCCAGCAAACCGGCGGGGGAGGCTTACGAGCAGTACTTC
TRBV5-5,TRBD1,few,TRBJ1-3,CASSGTGAGNTIYF,TGTGCCAGCAGCGGCACAGGGGCTGGAAACACCATATATTTT
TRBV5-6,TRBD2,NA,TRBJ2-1,CASSGRIAGVYEQFF,TGTGCCAGCAGTGGGAGGATAGCGGGAGTCTATGAGCAGTTCTTC
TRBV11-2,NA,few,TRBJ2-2,CASSLRTATGELFF,TGTGCCAGCAGCTTACGGACTGCGACCGGGGAGCTGTTTTTT
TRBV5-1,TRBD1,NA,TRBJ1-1,CASSPTGQIQNTEAFF,TGCGCCAGCAGCCCTACGGGACAGATACAAAACACTGAAGCTTTCTTT
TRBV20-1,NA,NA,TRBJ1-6,CSATMSGGGSPLHF,TGCAGTGCCACTATGTCTGGGGGCGGCTCACCCCTCCACTTT
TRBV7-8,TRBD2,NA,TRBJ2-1,CASSLGTSGSKFF,TGTGCCAGCAGCTTGGGGACTAGCGGGAGTAAGTTCTTC
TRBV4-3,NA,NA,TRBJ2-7,CASSQFWPAPHEQYF,TGCGCCAGCAGCCAATTTTGGCCAGCGCCCCACGAGCAGTACTTC
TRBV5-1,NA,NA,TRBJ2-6,CASSVYSSSGANVLTF,TGCGCCAGCAGCGTATACAGCTCCTCTGGGGCCAACGTCCTGACTTTC
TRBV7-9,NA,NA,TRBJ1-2,CASRVAGNYGYTF,TGTGCCAGCAGGGTGGCGGGCAACTATGGCTACACCTTC
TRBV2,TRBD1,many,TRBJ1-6,CASSRDRVSPLHF,TGTGCCAGCAGCCGGGACAGGGTTTCACCCCTCCACTTT
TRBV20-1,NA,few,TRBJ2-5,CSASQGTQETQYF,TGCAGTGCTAGTCAAGGGACACAAGAGACCCAGTACTTC
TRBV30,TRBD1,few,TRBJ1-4,CAWSVGTVNEKLFF,TGTGCCTGGAGTGTAGGGACAGTTAATGAAAAACTGTTTTTT
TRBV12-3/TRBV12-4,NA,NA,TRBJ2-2,CASHGPVANTGELFF,TGTGCCAGCCATGGTCCGGTTGCGAACACCGGGGAGCTGTTTTTT
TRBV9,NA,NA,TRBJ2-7,CASSAAYRSSYEQYF,TGTGCCAGCAGCGCCGCCTACAGAAGCTCCTACGAGCAGTACTTC
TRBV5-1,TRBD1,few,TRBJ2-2,CASSSATGGVSGELFF,TGCGCCAGCAGCTCCGCGACAGGGGGCGTCTCCGGGGAGCTGTTTTTT
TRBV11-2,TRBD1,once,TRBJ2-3,CASSTQTGGLYF,TGTGCCAGCAGCACCCAGACAGGGGGACTGTATTTT
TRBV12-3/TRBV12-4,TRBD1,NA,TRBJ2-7,CASRPTGSRFAEQYF,TGTGCCAGCAGGCCGACAGGGTCACGGTTCGCGGAGCAGTACTTC
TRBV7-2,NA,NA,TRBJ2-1,CASSLDRAGQFF,TGTGCCAGCAGCTTAGATAGGGCAGGGCAGTTCTTC
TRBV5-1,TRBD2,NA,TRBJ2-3,CASSVGLAGSTDTQYF,TGCGCCAGCAGCGTGGGACTAGCGGGAAGCACAGATACGCAGTATTTT
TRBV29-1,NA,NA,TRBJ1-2,CSVERGRTIGYTF,TGCAGCGTTGAAAGGGGCCGAACTATCGGCTACACCTTC
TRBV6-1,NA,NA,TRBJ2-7,CASSVHRASWVEQYF,TGTGCCAGCAGTGTTCACAGGGCCTCTTGGGTCGAGCAGTACTTC
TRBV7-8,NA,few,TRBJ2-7,CASSLAGYYEQYF,TGTGCCAGCAGCTTAGCGGGGTACTACGAGCAGTACTTC
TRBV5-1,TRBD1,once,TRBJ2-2,CASSWTGGHGTGELFF,TGCGCCAGCAGCTGGACAGGCGGGCATGGCACCGGGGAGCTGTTTTTT
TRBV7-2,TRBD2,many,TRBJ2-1,CASNLQSGALYNEQFF,TGTGCCAGCAACCTTCAGAGCGGGGCTCTCTATAATGAGCAGTTCTTC
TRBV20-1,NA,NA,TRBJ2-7,CSARRRSYEQYF,TGCAGTGCGAGGAGGAGGTCCTACGAGCAGTACTTC
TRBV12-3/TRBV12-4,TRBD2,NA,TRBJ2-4,CASSFELAGSIQYF,TGTGCCAGCAGTTTTGAACTAGCGGGGAGCATTCAGTACTTC
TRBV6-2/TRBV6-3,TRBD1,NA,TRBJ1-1,CASSYSARGLTEAFF,TGTGCCAGCAGTTACTCGGCCAGGGGGCTAACTGAAGCTTTCTTT
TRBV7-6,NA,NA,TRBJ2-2,CASSLRREAGELFF,TGTGCCAGCAGCTTACGGAGGGAAGCCGGGGAGCTGTTTTTT
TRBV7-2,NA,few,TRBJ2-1,CASSLSVSAEQFF,TGTGCCAGCAGCTTATCGGTAAGCGCTGAGCAGTTCTTC
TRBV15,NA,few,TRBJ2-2,CATAIGRHGELFF,TGTGCCACCGCCATAGGTCGACACGGGGAGCTGTTTTTT
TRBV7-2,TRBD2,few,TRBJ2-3,CASSGRLAGVADTQYF,TGTGCCAGCAGCGGGCGACTAGCGGGAGTTGCAGATACGCAGTATTTT
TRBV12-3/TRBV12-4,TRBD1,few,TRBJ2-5,CASKAGTEYMTQYF,TGTGCCAGCAAGGCCGGGACAGAGTATATGACCCAGTACTTC
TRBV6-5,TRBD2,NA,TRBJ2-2,CASSYRGTSGSGELFF,TGTGCCAGCAGTTATCGCGGGACTAGCGGGTCCGGGGAGCTGTTTTTT
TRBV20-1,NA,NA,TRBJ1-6,CSARTEDYNSPLHF,TGCAGTGCTCGGACAGAGGACTATAATTCACCCCTCCACTTT
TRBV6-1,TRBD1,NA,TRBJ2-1,CASSSGTANNEQFF,TGTGCCAGCAGCTCCGGGACAGCCAACAATGAGCAGTTCTTC